A single sample gave rise to the 8 T cell receptor beta chains below, sequenced in a study of PD-1 blockade in classical Hodgkin lymphoma. Some clones are missing from TCRdb's copy, which holds only in-frame ones; the method was immunoSEQ multiplex PCR. There are about 61,000 clones in the sample; roughly nine tenths occur only once, and 15% lies in the top ten. Relapse was seen in all patients after autologous stem cell transplantation, and brentuximab vedotin exposure was variable. This material consisted of peripheral blood mononuclear cells (PBMCs), taken at baseline. Receptors originate from a human donor with classical Hodgkin lymphoma.

The chain combines TRBV30 with TRBJ1-5; D unresolved. The CDR3 length is 14 residues. The V gene's germline CDR1 is GTSNPN and CDR2 SVGIG (reference sequence). The V gene lost 4 bases and the J gene lost 7 bases, with 17 bases spanning the gap. CDR3 bases: TGTGCCTGGAACCTGGGGTCCCCACGGCAGCCCCAGCATTTT. Protein: CAWNLGSPRQPQHF.

V gene TRBV18 combines with J gene TRBJ2-1, with D possibly matching TRBD1 (5 bases). The CDR3 covers 17 residues. Germline loops: CDR1 KGHSH, CDR2 LQKENI. Deletions cut 1 base from V and 6 bases from J, with 19 bases between. The CDR3 DNA reads TGTGCCAGCTCACCACTGGACCTCGTGGCAGGGTCCAATGAGCAGTTCTTC. It codes for CASSPLDLVAGSNEQFF.

The chain employs TRBV20-1 and TRBJ2-5; 7 bases are a match to TRBD1. CDR1 and CDR2 (germline): DFQATT, SNEGSKA (reference sequence). V lost 5 bases to trimming and J lost 4 bases; unmatched junction nucleotides: 1. CDR3 length: 11 residues. The CDR3 sequence: CSAYRGETQYF. CDR3 coding DNA: TGCAGTGCTTACAGGGGAGAGACCCAGTACTTC.

This clone was seen only a few times. CDR3 sequence: CASSSSGEGPYNSPLHF. As DNA, the CDR3 is TGTGCCAGCAGCTCATCGGGGGAGGGACCCTATAATTCACCCCTCCACTTT. This sequence joins TRBV7-9 and TRBJ1-6; weak D call: TRBD1 (5 bases). The CDR3 length is 17 residues. V gave up 4 bases and J gave up 2 bases, with 15 bases separating them. Germline values: CDR1 SEHNR, CDR2 FQNEAQ (reference sequence).

V is TRBV27 and J is TRBJ1-5; no clear D. Trimming cost V 5 bases and J 7 bases, with 15 bases left between them. Per germline, CDR1 MNHEY and CDR2 SMNVEV (reference sequence). The CDR3 runs to 14 residues. CDR3 coding DNA: TGTGCCAGCAGTCTGTTAACAGTGGGCCAGCCCCAGCATTTT. Protein: CASSLLTVGQPQHF.

The J gene is TRBJ2-3, the V gene TRBV19; maybe TRBD1 (7 bases). In germline, CDR1 is LNHDA, CDR2 SQIVND (reference sequence). V lost 5 bases to trimming and J lost 1 base, with 13 bases between them. The CDR3 extends over 15 amino acids. The CDR3 DNA reads as TGTGCCAGTAGTCAGGGGGGCCGGCGCACAGATACGCAGTATTTT. This encodes CASSQGGRRTDTQYF.

The J gene is TRBJ1-6, the V gene TRBV12-5; no firm D call. The germline V and J ends were trimmed by 1 base and 5 bases, with 6 bases remaining between them. Germline V gene data show CDR1 as LGHNT and CDR2 as FRNRAP. There are 14 residues in the CDR3. CDR3 amino acids: CASGLEVNNSPLHF. CDR3 bases: TGTGCTAGTGGTTTGGAGGTGAATAATTCACCCCTCCACTTT. The whole variable domain, remainder taken from reference TRBV12-5 and TRBJ1-6, is DARVTQTPRHKVTEMGQEVTMRCQPILGHNTVFWYRQTMMQGLELLAYFRNRAPLDDSGMPKDRFSAEMPDATLATLKIQPSEPRDSAVYFCASGLEVNNSPLHFGNGTRLTVT.

The chain carries TRBV19 and TRBJ1-2; a possible D gene is TRBD1 (5 bases). Germline lookup yields CDR1 LNHDA and CDR2 SQIVND (reference sequence). The CDR3 length is 10 residues. Trimming pared 7 bases from V and 8 bases from J, leaving 8 bases between. DNA of the CDR3: TGTGCCAGTAAGGGGTTCGGCTACACCTTC. Amino acid sequence: CASKGFGYTF.